These 32 T cell receptor beta chains were sequenced from one sample in a study of blood T cell repertoires in COVID-19 (dated by TCRdb to the early 2020s). The library was made by the immunoSEQ multiplex PCR assay. TCRdb re-hosts the immuneACCESS table, in-frame sequences only. Its copies lack some clones; in the studies checked, an unresolved V gene accounts for under half of them, and the cause for the rest is not known. Present in this sample are 220,000 or so clones, 75% to 90% of which were seen just once. The top ten clonotypes cover 0.87% of the sample. Source material: PBMCs or T cells enriched from blood (not recorded which). The receptors derive from a man aged 50 to 60 who had been exposed to COVID-19.

The V and J genes are TRBV24-1 and TRBJ2-1; 16 bases align to TRBD2. Germline V gives CDR1 KGHDR, CDR2 SFDVKD. J lost 1 base, V lost 9 bases, and 5 bases had no gene match. The CDR3 sequence is 17 residues long. CDR3 residues: CATSGTSGRDSYNEQFF. In DNA form, the CDR3 reads TGTGCCACCTCCGGGACTAGCGGGAGGGATTCCTACAATGAGCAGTTCTTC.

The gene calls are TRBV3-1 (or the pseudogene TRBV3-2) and TRBJ2-3; D is perhaps TRBD1 (6 bases). V was shortened by 8 bases and J by 1 base, with 10 bases between the two germline ends. The length of the CDR3 is 13 residues. The germline V gene encodes CDR1 LGHDT and CDR2 YNNKEL (reference sequence). The DNA for the CDR3 is TGTGCCAGCCGGGGACATGGCACAGATACGCAGTATTTT. As protein: CASRGHGTDTQYF.

V gene TRBV18 combines with J gene TRBJ1-2; weak D call: TRBD1 (5 bases). V gave up 4 bases and J gave up 0 bases, with 12 bases separating them. The CDR3 runs 15 residues. The V gene's germline CDR1 is KGHSH and CDR2 LQKENI. CDR3 sequence reads: CASSQGRETNYGYTF. The CDR3 coding sequence is TGTGCCAGCTCACAGGGGCGAGAGACTAACTATGGCTACACCTTC.

This rearrangement joins TRBV7-9 to TRBJ1-2; D is ambiguous. The CDR3 sequence is 15 residues long. V was shortened by 3 bases and J by 4 bases, with 15 bases between the two germline ends. CDR1 and CDR2 (germline): SEHNR, FQNEAQ (reference sequence). CDR3 DNA: TGTGCCAGCAGCTTTCCCTGGGCAAAGATCTATGGCTACACCTTC. Translated: CASSFPWAKIYGYTF.

CDR3 residues: CASSEDRVSNQPQHF. The DNA of the CDR3 is TGTGCCAGCAGTGAAGACAGGGTTAGCAATCAGCCCCAGCATTTT. V usage is TRBV2 and J usage is TRBJ1-5, with D possibly TRBD1 on 6 matching bases. The CDR3 spans 15 residues. Looked up from germline, CDR1 is SNHLY and CDR2 is FYNNEI. The ends were cut back, 1 base at V and 0 bases at J, with 7 bases in the middle. The whole variable domain, filled in from reference TRBV2 and TRBJ1-5, reads EPEVTQTPSHQVTQMGQEVILRCVPISNHLYFYWYRQILGQKVEFLVSFYNNEISEKSEIFDDQFSVERPDGSNFTLKIRSTKLEDSAMYFCASSEDRVSNQPQHFGDGTRLSIL.

This clone was seen a few times. This sequence joins TRBV18 and TRBJ1-1; D is unresolved. V lost 3 bases and J 4 bases, leaving 9 bases between the germline ends. Germline V gene lookup returns CDR1 KGHSH and CDR2 LQKENI. CDR3 size: 13 residues. Here the CDR3 reads CASSPFRSTEAFF. CDR3 DNA sequence: TGTGCCAGCTCACCTTTCCGTAGCACTGAAGCTTTCTTT.

This sequence joins TRBV7-2 and TRBJ1-3, with a tentative D call TRBD1 (6 bases). CDR1 and CDR2 from the germline V gene are SGHTA and FQGNSA. Trimming pared 5 bases from V and 4 bases from J, leaving 12 bases between. This CDR3 is built from 14 residues. The CDR3 loop is CASSLTGLGNTIYF. The CDR3 DNA is TGTGCCAGCAGCCTTACAGGGTTGGGAAACACCATATATTTT.

The V gene is TRBV19, the J gene TRBJ2-7, with TRBD1 as a possible D gene (6 bases). CDR3 length: 14 amino acids. Germline V gene data show CDR1 as LNHDA and CDR2 as SQIVND (reference sequence). Trimming took off 3 bases at V and 3 bases at J, with 12 bases between the two ends. The CDR3 reads CASSIKGEFYEQYF. The DNA for the CDR3 is TGTGCCAGTAGTATCAAGGGGGAATTCTACGAGCAGTACTTC.

V is TRBV5-1 and J is TRBJ2-3; 7 nucleotides agree with TRBD2. This CDR3 comprises 15 residues. V lost 1 base to trimming and J lost 4 bases; unmatched junction nucleotides: 6. Per germline, CDR1 SGHRS and CDR2 YFSETQ. The CDR3 nucleotides read TGCGCCAGCAGCTTGATGGGCGGGAGTGCAGATACGCAGTATTTT. Translated: CASSLMGGSADTQYF.

This chain joins TRBV6-4 and TRBJ2-1, with TRBD2 matching over 10 bases. This CDR3 spans 17 amino acids. Trimming removed 7 bases from V and 7 bases from J; junction bases left unmatched: 16. Germline CDR1 and CDR2: MRHNA and SNTAGT. The CDR3 coding sequence is TGTGCCAGCATACAGTTACGGACTAGCGGCCTTGGGAATGAGCAGTTCTTC. It is translated as CASIQLRTSGLGNEQFF.

DNA of the CDR3: TGTGCCAGCAGCACGGACAGGGTAGGCTACACCTTC. Translation gives CASSTDRVGYTF. The J gene is TRBJ1-2, the V gene TRBV7-2, with TRBD1 matching 8 bases. From germline, CDR1 is SGHTA and CDR2 FQGNSA. The CDR3 is made up of 12 amino acids. With V trimmed by 5 bases and J by 8 bases, 4 bases remained unmatched.

This sequence joins TRBV15 and TRBJ1-3; D perhaps matches TRBD1 (6 bases). CDR1 and CDR2 from the germline V gene are LNHNV and YYDKDF (reference sequence). Trimming pared 0 bases from V and 0 bases from J, leaving 9 bases between. CDR3 length: 16 amino acids. In DNA, the CDR3 is TGTGCCACCAGCAGAGATGGGACAAACTCTGGAAACACCATATATTTT. This codes for CATSRDGTNSGNTIYF.

The V and J genes are TRBV6-5 and TRBJ1-2; D might be TRBD1 (5 bases). CDR3 length: 16 amino acids. Germline CDR1 reads MNHEY; CDR2 reads SVGAGI. Trimming left V 4 bases short and J 5 bases short, with 20 bases between. CDR3 loop: CASSSPWRGISYGYTF. CDR3 DNA: TGTGCCAGCAGTTCCCCTTGGAGGGGAATTTCGTATGGCTACACCTTC.

The chain couples TRBV6-5 to TRBJ1-2, with 8 nucleotides matching TRBD1. This CDR3 has 15 residues. J lost 0 bases, V lost 7 bases, and 7 bases had no gene match. The germline V gene has CDR1 MNHEY and CDR2 SVGAGI. The CDR3 DNA follows: TGTGCCAGCAAAACGGGACAGGCCCCTAACTATGGCTACACCTTC. It codes for CASKTGQAPNYGYTF.

The chain has TRBV11-2 and TRBJ1-2, with D hard to call. CDR1 and CDR2 from the germline V gene are SGHAT and FQNNGV. This CDR3 contains 14 residues. Trimming removed 1 base from V and 0 bases from J, with 6 bases in between. This CDR3 reads CASSLGRSNYGYTF. The CDR3 region has the DNA TGTGCCAGCAGCTTAGGCAGATCTAACTATGGCTACACCTTC.

The chain couples TRBV3-1 (or the pseudogene TRBV3-2) to TRBJ1-5; D call uncertain. The CDR3 runs 13 residues. The V gene's germline CDR1 is LGHDT and CDR2 YNNKEL (reference sequence). V was pared by 0 bases and J by 4 bases, with 4 bases between. The CDR3 protein is CASSQDINQPQHF. Here the CDR3 DNA reads TGTGCCAGCAGCCAAGACATTAATCAGCCCCAGCATTTT.

The chain uses TRBV5-1 and TRBJ2-1, with 8 positions matching TRBD2. CDR1 and CDR2 (germline): SGHRS, YFSETQ. Unmatched junction bases numbered 10, after V lost 2 bases and J lost 9 bases. The CDR3 extends over 15 amino acids. The CDR3 DNA is TGCGCCAGCAGCTTTGTTGGTAGCGGGGTCGGTGAGCAGTTCTTC. Amino acid sequence: CASSFVGSGVGEQFF. The entire variable domain, with the rest obtained from reference TRBV5-1 and TRBJ2-1, is as follows: KAGVTQTPRYLIKTRGQQVTLSCSPISGHRSVSWYQQTPGQGLQFLFEYFSETQRNKGNFPGRFSGRQFSNSRSEMNVSTLELGDSALYLCASSFVGSGVGEQFFGPGTRLTVL.

The rearrangement uses TRBV12-3 or TRBV12-4 and TRBJ2-7, with D maybe TRBD2 (6 bases). The CDR3 has 13 residues. V was trimmed by 2 bases and J by 6 bases, leaving 11 bases between them. The CDR3 reads CASSLREGGEQYV. In DNA, the CDR3 is TGTGCCAGCAGTTTACGCGAGGGAGGCGAGCAGTACGTC.

This chain connects TRBV6-5 to TRBJ1-4; no clear D. Trimming stripped 6 bases from V and 7 bases from J, with 18 bases between. CDR3 length: 15 amino acids. Germline V gene lookup returns CDR1 MNHEY and CDR2 SVGAGI. This CDR3 is CASRTSRAGGEKLFF. The CDR3 DNA sequence: TGTGCCAGCAGAACATCTAGGGCAGGAGGTGAAAAACTGTTTTTT.

The CDR3 spells CASSPGGPGETQYF. CDR3 DNA sequence: TGCGCCAGCAGCCCGGGGGGGCCGGGAGAGACCCAGTACTTC. The gene calls are TRBV5-1 and TRBJ2-5; 8 nucleotides match TRBD2. Germline trimming cut 4 bases from V and 4 bases from J; bases unmatched to any gene: 6. The CDR3 is 14 residues long. The germline CDR1 and CDR2 sequences are SGHRS and YFSETQ.

The chain couples TRBV9 to TRBJ1-5; TRBD1 aligns across 10 bases. Germline CDR1 and CDR2: SGDLS and YYNGEE. The CDR3 runs to 17 residues. V lost 4 bases to trimming and J lost 2 bases; unmatched junction nucleotides: 9. The chain's CDR3 is CASSPRDRGFGNQPQHF. CDR3 DNA: TGTGCCAGCAGCCCCAGGGACAGGGGCTTTGGCAATCAGCCCCAGCATTTT.

V gene TRBV28 combines with J gene TRBJ2-7; 9 positions agree with TRBD1. The CDR3 contains 14 residues. From germline, CDR1 is MDHEN and CDR2 SYDVKM. V dropped 4 bases and J dropped 6; count of bases not matched to a gene: 7. In DNA, the CDR3 is TGTGCCAGCAGTTCGTATATGGACAGGGGCGAGCAGTACTTC. Its protein is CASSSYMDRGEQYF. The full variable domain, its missing parts supplied by reference TRBV28 and TRBJ2-7, is DVKVTQSSRYLVKRTGEKVFLECVQDMDHENMFWYRQDPGLGLRLIYFSYDVKMKEKGDIPEGYSVSREKKERFSLILESASTNQTSMYLCASSSYMDRGEQYFGPGTRLTVT.

The chain joins TRBV27 to TRBJ1-2, with D hard to call. This CDR3 region has 13 residues. From germline, CDR1 is MNHEY and CDR2 SMNVEV (reference sequence). V was shortened by 1 base and J by 7 bases, with 10 bases between the two germline ends. The CDR3 DNA reads as TGTGCCAGCAGTTTATGGGCAGTAGGTGGCTACACCTTC. This codes for CASSLWAVGGYTF.

The chain recombines TRBV19 with TRBJ2-1; D may be TRBD1 (5 bases). The CDR3 runs 14 residues. Deletions cut 1 base from V and 8 bases from J, with 12 bases between. CDR1 is LNHDA and CDR2 is SQIVND in the germline V gene (reference sequence). The CDR3 region is CASSIGQWGDEQFF. CDR3 nucleotide sequence: TGTGCCAGTAGTATAGGACAGTGGGGCGATGAGCAGTTCTTC.

This sequence joins TRBV3-1 (or the pseudogene TRBV3-2) and TRBJ1-4, with 8 bases aligning to TRBD1. Trimming removed 0 bases from V and 8 bases from J; junction bases left unmatched: 8. Germline V lookup: CDR1 LGHDT, CDR2 YNNKEL (reference sequence). This CDR3 contains 16 residues. The CDR3 region has the DNA TGTGCCAGCAGCCAAGACGTCAGGGGGCTCGAGGAAAAACTGTTTTTT. This sequence encodes CASSQDVRGLEEKLFF.

V gene TRBV30 combines with J gene TRBJ2-5; 13 bases line up with TRBD2. The ends lost 3 bases at V and 4 bases at J; junction bases unmatched: 5. The CDR3 has 15 residues. Germline V lookup: CDR1 GTSNPN, CDR2 SVGIG (reference sequence). The CDR3 DNA follows: TGTGCCTGGAGCGGGCGGACTAGCGGGGGAGAGACCCAGTACTTC. Translating gives CAWSGRTSGGETQYF.

The chain carries TRBV5-4 and TRBJ2-2; TRBD1 is a possible D gene (6 bases). CDR3 length equals 16 residues. CDR1 and CDR2 (germline): SGHNT, YYREEE (reference sequence). V dropped 2 bases and J dropped 5 bases, with 16 bases sitting between them. CDR3 sequence: CASSFAQGVLTGELFF. CDR3 nucleotides: TGTGCCAGCAGCTTCGCACAGGGTGTCTTGACCGGGGAGCTGTTTTTT. Complete variable domain (other parts from reference TRBV5-4 and TRBJ2-2): ETGVTQSPTHLIKTRGQQVTLRCSSQSGHNTVSWYQQALGQGPQFIFQYYREEENGRGNFPPRFSGLQFPNYSSELNVNALELDDSALYLCASSFAQGVLTGELFFGEGSRLTVL.

The chain combines TRBV6-4 with TRBJ1-2; tentatively, D is TRBD1 (5 bases). V lost 2 bases and J 5 bases, leaving 9 bases between the germline ends. Germline values: CDR1 MRHNA, CDR2 SNTAGT. CDR3 length: 13 residues. The CDR3: CASSDRGYYGYTF. DNA of the CDR3: TGTGCCAGCAGTGACAGGGGCTATTATGGCTACACCTTC.

The V gene is TRBV7-3, the J gene TRBJ1-1; TRBD1 matches 9 bases. The CDR3 spans 14 residues. Trimming took 4 bases from V and 9 from J; bases not matched to a gene: 9. From germline, CDR1 is SGHTA and CDR2 FQGTGA. The CDR3 DNA is TGTGCCAGCAGCTCCGGACAGGGGACGGTTCAAGCTTTCTTT. Translation gives CASSSGQGTVQAFF.

The V gene is TRBV28, the J gene TRBJ2-2, with D unclear. CDR1 and CDR2 from the germline V gene are MDHEN and SYDVKM. Trimming pared 2 bases from V and 6 bases from J, leaving 7 bases between. The CDR3 is 13 residues long. CDR3 residues: CASSLNSPGELFF. Written as DNA, the CDR3 is TGTGCCAGCAGTTTAAACAGCCCCGGGGAGCTGTTTTTT. Variable domain in full (rest from reference TRBV28 and TRBJ2-2): DVKVTQSSRYLVKRTGEKVFLECVQDMDHENMFWYRQDPGLGLRLIYFSYDVKMKEKGDIPEGYSVSREKKERFSLILESASTNQTSMYLCASSLNSPGELFFGEGSRLTVL.

This clone occurred once. The chain couples TRBV9 to TRBJ2-5; 11 bases match TRBD2. V lost 2 bases to trimming and J lost 2 bases; unmatched junction nucleotides: 5. Germline V gene lookup returns CDR1 SGDLS and CDR2 YYNGEE. The CDR3 has 16 residues. Here the CDR3 DNA reads TGTGCCAGCAGCGTTAGCGGGAGGGCGGGGCAAGAGACCCAGTACTTC. It codes for CASSVSGRAGQETQYF. Variable domain in full (rest from reference TRBV9 and TRBJ2-5): DSGVTQTPKHLITATGQRVTLRCSPRSGDLSVYWYQQSLDQGLQFLIQYYNGEERAKGNILERFSAQQFPDLHSELNLSSLELGDSALYFCASSVSGRAGQETQYFGPGTRLLVL.

J is TRBJ1-6 and V is TRBV5-1, with 8 positions matching TRBD1. J lost 11 bases, V lost 1 base, and 5 bases had no gene match. The CDR3 has 14 amino acids. Germline CDR1 SGHRS, CDR2 YFSETQ. CDR3 in amino acids: CASSLTGGEAPLHF. The CDR3 coding sequence is TGCGCCAGCAGCTTGACAGGGGGGGAAGCACCCCTCCACTTT.